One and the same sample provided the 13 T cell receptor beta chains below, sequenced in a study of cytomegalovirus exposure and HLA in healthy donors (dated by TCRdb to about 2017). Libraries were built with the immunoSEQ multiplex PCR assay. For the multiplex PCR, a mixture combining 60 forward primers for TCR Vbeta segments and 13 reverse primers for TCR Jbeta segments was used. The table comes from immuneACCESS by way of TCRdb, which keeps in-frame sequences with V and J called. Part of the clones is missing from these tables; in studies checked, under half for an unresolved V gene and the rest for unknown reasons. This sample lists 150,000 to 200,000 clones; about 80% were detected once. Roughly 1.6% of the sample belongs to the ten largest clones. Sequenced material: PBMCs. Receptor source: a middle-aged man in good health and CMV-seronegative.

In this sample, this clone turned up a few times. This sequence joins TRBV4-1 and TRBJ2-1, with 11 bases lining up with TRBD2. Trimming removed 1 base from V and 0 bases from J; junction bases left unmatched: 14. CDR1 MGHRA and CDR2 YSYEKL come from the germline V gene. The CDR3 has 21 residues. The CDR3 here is CASSQGLRASGRSASYNEQFF. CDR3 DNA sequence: TGCGCCAGCAGCCAAGGATTAAGGGCTAGCGGGAGGTCGGCCTCCTACAATGAGCAGTTCTTC.

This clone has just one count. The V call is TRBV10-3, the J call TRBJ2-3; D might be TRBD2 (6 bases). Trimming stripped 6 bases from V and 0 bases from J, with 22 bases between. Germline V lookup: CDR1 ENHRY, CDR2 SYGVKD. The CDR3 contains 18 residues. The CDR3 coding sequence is TGTGCCATCAGCCTCAGGAGTCGGGCGGGGTCTAGCACAGATACGCAGTATTTT. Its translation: CAISLRSRAGSSTDTQYF.

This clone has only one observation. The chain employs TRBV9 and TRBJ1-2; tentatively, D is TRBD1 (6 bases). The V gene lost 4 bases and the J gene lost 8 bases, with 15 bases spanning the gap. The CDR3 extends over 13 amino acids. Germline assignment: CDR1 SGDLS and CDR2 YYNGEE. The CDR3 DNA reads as TGTGCCAGCAGCTTGGGGGCAAGTTACGGCTACACCTTC. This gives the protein CASSLGASYGYTF.

The CDR3 is CASSLGRDTYEQYF. The CDR3 region has the DNA TGTGCCAGCAGTTTGGGCAGGGACACCTACGAGCAGTACTTC. The rearrangement uses TRBV28 and TRBJ2-5, with a tentative D call TRBD1 (6 bases). The DNA end lines up better with TRBJ2-7; the J call may be wrong. CDR3 size: 14 residues. Germline CDR1 reads MDHEN; CDR2 reads SYDVKM.

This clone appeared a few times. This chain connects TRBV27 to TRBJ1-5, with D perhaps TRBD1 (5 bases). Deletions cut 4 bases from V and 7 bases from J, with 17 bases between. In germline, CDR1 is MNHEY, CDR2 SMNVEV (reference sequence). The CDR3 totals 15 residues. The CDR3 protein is CASSSGDRDWQPQHF. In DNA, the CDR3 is TGTGCCAGCAGTTCGGGGGACCGCGACTGGCAGCCCCAGCATTTT.

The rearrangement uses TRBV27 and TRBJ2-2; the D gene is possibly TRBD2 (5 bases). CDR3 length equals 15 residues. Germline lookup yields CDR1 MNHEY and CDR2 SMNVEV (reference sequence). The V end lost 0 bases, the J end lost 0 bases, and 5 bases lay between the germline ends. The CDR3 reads CASSLSRANTGELFF. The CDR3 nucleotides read TGTGCCAGCAGTTTATCGCGGGCGAACACCGGGGAGCTGTTTTTT.

This CDR3 is CASSFRSNQPQHF. Here the CDR3 DNA reads TGTGCCAGCAGTTTCAGGAGCAATCAGCCCCAGCATTTT. The rearrangement uses TRBV28 and TRBJ1-5; D is undetermined. This CDR3 contains 13 residues. Germline CDR1 and CDR2: MDHEN and SYDVKM. V was trimmed by 3 bases and J by 1 base, leaving 4 bases between them.

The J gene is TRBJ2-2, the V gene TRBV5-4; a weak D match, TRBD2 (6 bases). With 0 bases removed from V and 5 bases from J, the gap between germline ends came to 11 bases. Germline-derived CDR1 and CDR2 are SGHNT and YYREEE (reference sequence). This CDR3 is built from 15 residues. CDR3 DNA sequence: TGTGCCAGCAGCTTGGTGCGGGAATCGACCGGGGAGCTGTTTTTT. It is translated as CASSLVRESTGELFF.

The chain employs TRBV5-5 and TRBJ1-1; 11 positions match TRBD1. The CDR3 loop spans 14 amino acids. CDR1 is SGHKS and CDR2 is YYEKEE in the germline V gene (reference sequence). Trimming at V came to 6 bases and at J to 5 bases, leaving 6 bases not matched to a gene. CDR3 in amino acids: CASIAGTGGTEAFF. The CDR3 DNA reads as TGTGCCAGCATCGCCGGGACAGGGGGGACTGAAGCTTTCTTT.

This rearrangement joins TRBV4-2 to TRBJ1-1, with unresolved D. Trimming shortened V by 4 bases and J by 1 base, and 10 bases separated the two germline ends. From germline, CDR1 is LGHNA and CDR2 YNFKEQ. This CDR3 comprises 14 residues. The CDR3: CASSPSTQNTEAFF. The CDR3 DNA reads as TGTGCCAGCAGCCCGTCGACACAGAACACTGAAGCTTTCTTT.

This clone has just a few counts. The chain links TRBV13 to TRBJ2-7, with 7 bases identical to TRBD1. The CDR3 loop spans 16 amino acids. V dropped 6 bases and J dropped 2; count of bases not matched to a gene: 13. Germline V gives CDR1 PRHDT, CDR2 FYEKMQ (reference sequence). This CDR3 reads CASRAGTAKTPYEQYF. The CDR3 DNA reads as TGTGCCAGCAGGGCCGGGACAGCGAAAACCCCCTACGAGCAGTACTTC. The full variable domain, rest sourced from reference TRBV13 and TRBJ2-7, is AAGVIQSPRHLIKEKRETATLKCYPIPRHDTVYWYQQGPGQDPQFLISFYEKMQSDKGSIPDRFSAQQFSDYHSELNMSSLELGDSALYFCASRAGTAKTPYEQYFGPGTRLTVT.

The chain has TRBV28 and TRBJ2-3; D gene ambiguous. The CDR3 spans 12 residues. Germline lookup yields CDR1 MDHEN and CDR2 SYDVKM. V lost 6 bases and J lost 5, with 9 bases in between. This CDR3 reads CASRSTRDTQYF. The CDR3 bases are TGTGCCAGCAGGTCGACTCGAGATACGCAGTATTTT.

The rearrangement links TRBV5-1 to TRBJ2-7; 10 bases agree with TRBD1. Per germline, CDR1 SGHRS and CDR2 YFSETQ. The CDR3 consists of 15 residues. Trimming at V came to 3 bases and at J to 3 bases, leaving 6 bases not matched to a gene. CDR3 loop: CASSSAGTGDYEQYV. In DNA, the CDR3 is TGCGCCAGCAGCTCGGCCGGGACAGGGGACTACGAGCAGTACGTC.